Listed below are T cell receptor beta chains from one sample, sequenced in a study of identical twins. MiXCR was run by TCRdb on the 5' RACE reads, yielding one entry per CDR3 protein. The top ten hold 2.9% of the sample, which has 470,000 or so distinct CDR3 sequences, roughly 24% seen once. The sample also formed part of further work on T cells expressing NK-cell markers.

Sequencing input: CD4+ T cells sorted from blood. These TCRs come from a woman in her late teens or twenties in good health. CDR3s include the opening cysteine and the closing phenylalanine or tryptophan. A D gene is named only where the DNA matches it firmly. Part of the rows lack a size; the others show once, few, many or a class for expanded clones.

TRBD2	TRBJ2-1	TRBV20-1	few	TGCAGTGCAGGGGCTAGCGGGTACAATGAGCAGTTCTTC	CSAGASGYNEQFF
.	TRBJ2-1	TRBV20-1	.	TGCAGTGAAAGAGGGGCTAGCGACAAGGAGCAGTTCTTC	CSERGASDKEQFF
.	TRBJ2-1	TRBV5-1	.	TGCGCCAGCGGGAGGGGGGACAATGAGCAGTTCTTC	CASGRGDNEQFF
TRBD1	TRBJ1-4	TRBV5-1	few	TGCGCCAGCAGCTGGGGTGATGCAGGGGGCGAAAAACTGTTTTTT	CASSWGDAGGEKLFF
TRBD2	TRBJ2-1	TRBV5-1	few	TGCGCCAGCAGCTTGGGCGCTAGCGGGGCCTACAATGAGCAGTTCTTC	CASSLGASGAYNEQFF
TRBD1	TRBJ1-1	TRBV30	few	TGTGCCTGGAGCACAGGGGCAAACACTGAAGCTTTCTTT	CAWSTGANTEAFF
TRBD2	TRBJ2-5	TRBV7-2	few	TGTGCCAGCAGCTTTCAAGCGGGAGCGGGAGAGACCCAGTACTTC	CASSFQAGAGETQYF
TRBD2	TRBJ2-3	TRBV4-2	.	TGTGCCAGCACGTGGGGCGGGGGTGGCACAGATACGCAGTACTTT	CASTWGGGGTDTQYF
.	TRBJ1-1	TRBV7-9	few	TGTGCCAGCAGCTTCGGCGGATTAATGAACACTGAAGCTTTCTTT	CASSFGGLMNTEAFF
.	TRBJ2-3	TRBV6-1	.	TGTGCCAGCAGTGAAGTGGCAGGGGCCACAGATACGCAGTATTTT	CASSEVAGATDTQYF
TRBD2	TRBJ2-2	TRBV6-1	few	TGTGCCAGCAGCTCTTCTGGGACTAGGTGGACCGGGGAGCTGTTTTTT	CASSSSGTRWTGELFF
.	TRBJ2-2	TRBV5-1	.	TGCGCCAGCAGCTTGGCGTGGGGGAACACCGGGGAGCTGTTTTTT	CASSLAWGNTGELFF
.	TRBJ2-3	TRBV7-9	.	TGTGCCAGCAGCTTAGGAGGAACTAGGAATACGCAGTATTTT	CASSLGGTRNTQYF
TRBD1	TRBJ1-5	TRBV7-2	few	TGTGCCAGCAGCTTCCACGGGACAGGGAGTCAGCCCCAGCATTTT	CASSFHGTGSQPQHF
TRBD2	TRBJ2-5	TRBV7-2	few	TGTGCCAGCAGCCCGCTTAGGCCCCGGGGGGGGACCCAGTACTTC	CASSPLRPRGGTQYF
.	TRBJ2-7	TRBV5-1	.	TGCGCCAGCAGGAGACAGGAGGTCCCAAACGAGCAGTACTTC	CASRRQEVPNEQYF
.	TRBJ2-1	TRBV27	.	TGTGCCAGCAGGAACTATGGCAGCTCCTACAATGAGCAGTTCTTC	CASRNYGSSYNEQFF
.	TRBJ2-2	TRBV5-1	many	TGCGCCAGCAGCCTAGACCCTACCGGGGAGCTGTTTTTT	CASSLDPTGELFF
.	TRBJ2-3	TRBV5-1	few	TGCGCCAGCAGGTCCAGGGCCGGTACACCAGATACGCAGTATTTT	CASRSRAGTPDTQYF
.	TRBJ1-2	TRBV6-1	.	TGTGCCAGCATTCTTGGATATGGCTACACCTTC	CASILGYGYTF
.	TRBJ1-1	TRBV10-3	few	TGTGCCATCAGTGGATCCAGGGGTAAGAACACTGAAGCTTTCTTT	CAISGSRGKNTEAFF
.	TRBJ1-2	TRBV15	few	TGTGCCACCAGCAGAGCTACAGGGAGCTATGGCTACACCTTC	CATSRATGSYGYTF
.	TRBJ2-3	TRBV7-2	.	TGTGCCAGCAGCTTAGCGCGCTCGGATACGCAGTATTTT	CASSLARSDTQYF
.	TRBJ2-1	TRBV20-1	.	TGCAGTGCTAGGCTCCCCCACAATGAGCAGTTCTTC	CSARLPHNEQFF
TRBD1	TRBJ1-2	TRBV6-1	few	TGTGCCAGCAGTGAGGTCACAGGGGGTGGCTACACCTTC	CASSEVTGGGYTF
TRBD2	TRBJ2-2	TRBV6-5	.	TGTGCCAGCAGTTACCCTAGCGGGGGGGCGAACACCGGGGAGCTGTTTTTT	CASSYPSGGANTGELFF
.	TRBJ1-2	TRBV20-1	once	TGCAGTGCTAGGGACGACGGACGGAGCTATGGCTACACCTTC	CSARDDGRSYGYTF
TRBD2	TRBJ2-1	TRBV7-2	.	TGTGCCAGCAGCTTGGGACTAGCGACATTGAATGAGCAGTTCTTC	CASSLGLATLNEQFF
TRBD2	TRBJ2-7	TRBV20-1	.	TGCAGTGCTTCCTGGGGGGCTAGCGGGAGAGGGGAGCAGTACTTC	CSASWGASGRGEQYF
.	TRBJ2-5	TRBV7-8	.	TGTGCCAGCAGCTTAGACCTGGCCCAGTACTTC	CASSLDLAQYF
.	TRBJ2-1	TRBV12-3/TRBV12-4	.	TGTGCCAGCAGTTTCAACTATGGGGATGAGCAGTTCTTC	CASSFNYGDEQFF
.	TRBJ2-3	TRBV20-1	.	TGCAGTGCTAGCCCGATCCGTACGCAGTATTTT	CSASPIRTQYF
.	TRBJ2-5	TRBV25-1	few	TGTGCCAGCAGTGAATTGGGCCGAGAGACCCAGTACTTC	CASSELGRETQYF
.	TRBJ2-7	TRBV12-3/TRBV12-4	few	TGTGCCAGCAGTTTCAATCTGGACTACGAGCAGTACTTC	CASSFNLDYEQYF
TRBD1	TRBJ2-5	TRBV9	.	TGTGCCAGCAGCCCAGGGGGTGAGCCCATGGGGACCCAGTACTTC	CASSPGGEPMGTQYF
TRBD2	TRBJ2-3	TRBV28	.	TGTGCCGCCGGACATCTAGCGGGGGGCCGGAATACGCAGTATTTT	CAAGHLAGGRNTQYF
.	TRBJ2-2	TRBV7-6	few	TGTGCCAGCAGCCCCCTGTCTGGGGGGGCTGTCACCGGGGAGCTGTTTTTT	CASSPLSGGAVTGELFF
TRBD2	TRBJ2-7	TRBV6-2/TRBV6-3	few	TGTGCCAGCGAATTGGAGCGGGGTACTTCCTACGAGCAGTACTTC	CASELERGTSYEQYF
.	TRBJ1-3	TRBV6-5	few	TGTGCCAGCAGTTACAGAGACTCTGGAAACACCATATATTTT	CASSYRDSGNTIYF
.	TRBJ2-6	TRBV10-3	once	TGTGCCATCAGTGGAATCGGTGGCACCGGGGCCAACGTCCTGACTTTC	CAISGIGGTGANVLTF
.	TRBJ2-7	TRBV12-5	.	TGTGCTAGTGGTTTGGTTCGCAGTAGTAACACGGGGGCCTACGAGCAGTACTTC	CASGLVRSSNTGAYEQYF
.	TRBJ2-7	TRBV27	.	TGTGCCAGCAGTTCCAGCTGGGGCGGCTCCGCCGAGCAGTACTTC	CASSSSWGGSAEQYF
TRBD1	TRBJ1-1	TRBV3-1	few	TGTGCCAGCAGCCAAAAGACAGGGTCTGAAGCTTTCTTT	CASSQKTGSEAFF
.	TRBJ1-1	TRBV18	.	TGTGCCAGCTCAGCCGCACAGGGTCTAGCTTTCTTT	CASSAAQGLAFF
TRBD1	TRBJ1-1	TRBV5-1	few	TGCGCCAGCAGCTTACAGGGGTTGGAGAATGAAGCTTTCTTT	CASSLQGLENEAFF
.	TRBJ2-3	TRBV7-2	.	TGTGCCAGCAGCTTAGCGAGGGAGAGGACAGATACGCAGTATTTT	CASSLARERTDTQYF